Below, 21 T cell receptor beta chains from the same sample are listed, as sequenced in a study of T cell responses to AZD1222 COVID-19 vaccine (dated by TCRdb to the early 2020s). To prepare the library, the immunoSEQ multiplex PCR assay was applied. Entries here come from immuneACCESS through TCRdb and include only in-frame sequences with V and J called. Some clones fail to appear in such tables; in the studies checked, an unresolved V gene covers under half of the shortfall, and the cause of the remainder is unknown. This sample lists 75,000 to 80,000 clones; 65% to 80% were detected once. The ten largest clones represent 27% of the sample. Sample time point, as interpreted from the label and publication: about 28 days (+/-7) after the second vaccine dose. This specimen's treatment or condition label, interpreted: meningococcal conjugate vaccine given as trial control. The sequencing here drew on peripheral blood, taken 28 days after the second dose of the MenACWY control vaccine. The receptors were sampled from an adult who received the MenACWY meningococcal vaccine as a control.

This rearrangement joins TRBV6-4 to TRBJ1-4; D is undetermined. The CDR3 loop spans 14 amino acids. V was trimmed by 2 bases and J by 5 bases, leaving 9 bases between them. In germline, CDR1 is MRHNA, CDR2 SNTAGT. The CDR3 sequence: CASSDRSQNEKLFF. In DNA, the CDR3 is TGTGCCAGCAGTGACAGATCCCAAAATGAAAAACTGTTTTTT.

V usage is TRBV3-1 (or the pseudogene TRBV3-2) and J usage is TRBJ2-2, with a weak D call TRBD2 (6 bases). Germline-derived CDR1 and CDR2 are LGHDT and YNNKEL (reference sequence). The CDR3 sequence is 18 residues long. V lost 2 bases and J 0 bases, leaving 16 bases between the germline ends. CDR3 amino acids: CASSQRLSGLANTGELFF. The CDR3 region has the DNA TGTGCCAGCAGCCAACGACTTAGCGGACTCGCGAACACCGGGGAGCTGTTTTTT.

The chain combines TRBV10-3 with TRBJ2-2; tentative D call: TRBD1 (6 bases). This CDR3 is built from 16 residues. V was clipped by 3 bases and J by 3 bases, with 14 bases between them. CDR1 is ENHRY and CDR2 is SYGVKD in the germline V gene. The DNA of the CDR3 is TGTGCCATCAGTGAAGGTTGGGACACCTACACCGGGGAGCTGTTTTTT. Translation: CAISEGWDTYTGELFF.

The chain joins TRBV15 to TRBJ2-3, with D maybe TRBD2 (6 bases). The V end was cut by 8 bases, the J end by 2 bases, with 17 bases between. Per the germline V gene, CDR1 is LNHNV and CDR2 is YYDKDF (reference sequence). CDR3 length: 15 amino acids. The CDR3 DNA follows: TGTGCCACCTCCCTGGGGAGGCGGGTCACAGATACGCAGTATTTT. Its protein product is CATSLGRRVTDTQYF.

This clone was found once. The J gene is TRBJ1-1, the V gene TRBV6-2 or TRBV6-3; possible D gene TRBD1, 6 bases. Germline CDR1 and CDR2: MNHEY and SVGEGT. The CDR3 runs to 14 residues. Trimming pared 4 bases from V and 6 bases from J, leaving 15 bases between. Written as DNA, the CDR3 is TGTGCCAGCAGTTTAGGGGGATGGGACGCTGAAGCTTTCTTT. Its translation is CASSLGGWDAEAFF.

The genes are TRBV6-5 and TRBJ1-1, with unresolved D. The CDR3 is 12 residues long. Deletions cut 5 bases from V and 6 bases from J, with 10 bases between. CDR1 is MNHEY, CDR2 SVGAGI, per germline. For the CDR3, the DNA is TGTGCCAGCAGTCAAAGGTTGGCTGAAGCTTTCTTT. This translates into CASSQRLAEAFF.

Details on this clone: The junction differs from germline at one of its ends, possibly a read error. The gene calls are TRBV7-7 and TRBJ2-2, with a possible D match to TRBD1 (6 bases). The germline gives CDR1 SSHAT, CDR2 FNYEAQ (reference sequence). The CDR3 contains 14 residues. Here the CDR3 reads CASSPDRGTGELFF. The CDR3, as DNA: TGTGCTAGCAGCCCGGACAGAGGCACCGGGGAGCTGTTTTTT.

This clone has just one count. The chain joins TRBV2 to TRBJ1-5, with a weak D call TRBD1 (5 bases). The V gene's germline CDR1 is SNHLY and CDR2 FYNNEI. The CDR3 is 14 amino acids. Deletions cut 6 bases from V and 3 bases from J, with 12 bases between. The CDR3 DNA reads TGTGCCAGCAGGGGACGGAGCTTCAATCAGCCCCAGCATTTT. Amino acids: CASRGRSFNQPQHF.

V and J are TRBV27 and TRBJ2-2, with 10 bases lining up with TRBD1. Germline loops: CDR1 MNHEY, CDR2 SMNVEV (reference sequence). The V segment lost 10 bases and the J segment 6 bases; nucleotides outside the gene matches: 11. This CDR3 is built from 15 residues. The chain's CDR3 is CATVTGGKGSGELFF. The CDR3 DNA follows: TGTGCCACGGTGACAGGGGGCAAAGGGTCCGGGGAGCTGTTTTTT.

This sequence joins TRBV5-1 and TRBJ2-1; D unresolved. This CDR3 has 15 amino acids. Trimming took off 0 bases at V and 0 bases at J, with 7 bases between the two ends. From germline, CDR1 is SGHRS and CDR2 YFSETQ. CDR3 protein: CASSLVPGSYNEQFF. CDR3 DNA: TGCGCCAGCAGCTTGGTCCCCGGCTCCTACAATGAGCAGTTCTTC.

This CDR3 reads CASSSRGGAEAFF. CDR3 nucleotide sequence: TGTGCCAGCAGTTCCCGCGGGGGCGCTGAAGCTTTCTTT. The chain employs TRBV27 and TRBJ1-1, with D possibly TRBD1 on 6 matching bases. The germline gives CDR1 MNHEY, CDR2 SMNVEV (reference sequence). CDR3 length: 13 residues. The V end was cut by 4 bases, the J end by 6 bases, with 12 bases between.

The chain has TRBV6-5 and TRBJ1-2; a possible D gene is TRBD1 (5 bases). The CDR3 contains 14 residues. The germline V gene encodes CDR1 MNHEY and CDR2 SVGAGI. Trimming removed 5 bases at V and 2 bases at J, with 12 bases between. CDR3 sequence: CASSTDTVNYGYTF. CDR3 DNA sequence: TGTGCCAGCAGTACGGACACAGTAAACTATGGCTACACCTTC.

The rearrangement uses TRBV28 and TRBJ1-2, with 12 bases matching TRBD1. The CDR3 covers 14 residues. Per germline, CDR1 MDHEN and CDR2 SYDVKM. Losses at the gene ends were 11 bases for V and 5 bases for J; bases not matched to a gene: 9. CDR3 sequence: CAGSRDRGLYGYTF. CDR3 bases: TGTGCCGGCTCCCGGGACAGGGGGCTGTATGGCTACACCTTC.

In nucleotides, the CDR3 is TGTGCCGGGGGGCTGGAAGAGACCCAGTACTTC. Protein sequence: CAGGLEETQYF. V and J are TRBV7-9 and TRBJ2-5; D tentatively fits TRBD1 or TRBD2 (6 bases each). V dropped 11 bases and J dropped 3 bases, with 10 bases sitting between them. Germline V CDR1 and CDR2: SEHNR, FQNEAQ (reference sequence). The CDR3 extends over 11 amino acids.

The chain's CDR3 is CASSWGDREAKNIQYF. For the CDR3, the DNA is TGTGCCAGCAGCTGGGGGGACAGGGAAGCCAAAAACATTCAGTACTTC. The rearrangement links TRBV5-5 to TRBJ2-4; TRBD1 agrees at 9 bases. The CDR3 consists of 16 residues. V dropped 3 bases and J dropped 0; count of bases not matched to a gene: 4. CDR1 SGHKS and CDR2 YYEKEE come from the germline V gene (reference sequence).

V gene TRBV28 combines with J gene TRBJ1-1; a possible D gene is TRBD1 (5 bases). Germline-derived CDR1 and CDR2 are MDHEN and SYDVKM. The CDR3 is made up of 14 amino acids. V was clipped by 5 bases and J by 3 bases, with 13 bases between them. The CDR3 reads CASSPPGGDTEAFF. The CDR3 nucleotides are TGTGCCAGCAGTCCCCCGGGGGGGGACACTGAAGCTTTCTTT.

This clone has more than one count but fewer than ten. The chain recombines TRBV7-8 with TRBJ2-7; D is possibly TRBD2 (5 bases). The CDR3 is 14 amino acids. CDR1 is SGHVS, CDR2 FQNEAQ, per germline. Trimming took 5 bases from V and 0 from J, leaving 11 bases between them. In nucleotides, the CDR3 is TGTGCCAGCAGCGGGAGAGGTGTCTCCTACGAGCAGTACTTC. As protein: CASSGRGVSYEQYF. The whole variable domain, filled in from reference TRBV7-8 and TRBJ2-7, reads GAGVSQSPRYKVAKRGQDVALRCDPISGHVSLFWYQQALGQGPEFLTYFQNEAQLDKSGLPSDRFFAERPEGSVSTLKIQRTQQEDSAVYLCASSGRGVSYEQYFGPGTRLTVT.

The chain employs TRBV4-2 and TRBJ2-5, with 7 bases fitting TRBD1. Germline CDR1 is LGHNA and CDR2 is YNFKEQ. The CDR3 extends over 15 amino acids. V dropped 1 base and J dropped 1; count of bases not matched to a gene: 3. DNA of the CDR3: TGTGCCAGCAGCCAAGGAGGGGGCAGCCAAGAGACCCAGTACTTC. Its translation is CASSQGGGSQETQYF.

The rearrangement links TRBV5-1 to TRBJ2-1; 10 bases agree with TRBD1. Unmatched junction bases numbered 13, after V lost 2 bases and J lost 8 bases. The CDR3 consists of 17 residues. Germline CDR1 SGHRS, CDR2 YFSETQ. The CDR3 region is CASSFNLGQGFGDEQFF. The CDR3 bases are TGCGCCAGCAGCTTTAACCTGGGACAGGGGTTTGGGGATGAGCAGTTCTTC.

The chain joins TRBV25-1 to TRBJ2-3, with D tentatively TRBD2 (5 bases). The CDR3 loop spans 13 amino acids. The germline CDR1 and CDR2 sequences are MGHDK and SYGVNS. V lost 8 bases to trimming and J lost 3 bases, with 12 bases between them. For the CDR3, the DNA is TGTGCCAGCCTCGCGGACTTTACAGATACGCAGTATTTT. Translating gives CASLADFTDTQYF.

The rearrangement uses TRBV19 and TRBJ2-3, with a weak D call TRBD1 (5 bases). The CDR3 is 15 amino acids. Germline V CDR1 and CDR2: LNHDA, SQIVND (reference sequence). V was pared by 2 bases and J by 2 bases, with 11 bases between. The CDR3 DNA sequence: TGTGCCAGTAGTATAATGGCAGGGAACACAGATACGCAGTATTTT. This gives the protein CASSIMAGNTDTQYF.